This passage covers 20 T cell receptor beta chains from one sample sequenced in a study of blood T cells in healthy people across ages (dated by TCRdb to about 2015). Libraries came from 5' RACE. The instrument given in TCRdb is Illumina HiSeq 2500. A second about 7 to 12 cycle PCR used a sample-barcoded 5' primer and a J-beta primer mix. TCRdb trimmed public reads at Q25 via fastp, called clones via MiXCR and kept in-frame beta chains. Each record represents a unique CDR3 protein, reported with the most common genes and DNA among its rows. This sample lists around 750,000 distinct CDR3 sequences; 40% to 65% were detected once. About two fifths of the sample is in the top ten clones. Sequencing used blood. Source of these receptors: a man older than 75 in good health.

The rearrangement joins TRBV15 to TRBJ1-2; the D gene is possibly TRBD1 (6 bases). V dropped 3 bases and J dropped 4 bases, with 9 bases sitting between them. Germline V CDR1 and CDR2: LNHNV, YYDKDF (reference sequence). The CDR3 length is 13 residues. The CDR3 region is CATSSDRLYGYTF. DNA for the CDR3: TGTGCCACCAGCAGTGACAGGCTCTATGGCTACACCTTC.

This clonotype was counted a few times. The chain recombines TRBV9 with TRBJ1-4, with 8 bases matching TRBD1. Germline values: CDR1 SGDLS, CDR2 YYNGEE. V lost 3 bases, J lost 4 bases, and 8 bases stayed unmatched. CDR3 length: 16 amino acids. The DNA of the CDR3 is TGTGCCAGCAGCGGACAGACAGGGGCGGTTAATGAAAAACTGTTTTTT. Protein: CASSGQTGAVNEKLFF. Full variable domain (rest looked up from reference TRBV9 and TRBJ1-4): DSGVTQTPKHLITATGQRVTLRCSPRSGDLSVYWYQQSLDQGLQFLIQYYNGEERAKGNILERFSAQQFPDLHSELNLSSLELGDSALYFCASSGQTGAVNEKLFFGSGTQLSVL.

V gene TRBV6-1 combines with J gene TRBJ1-2, with D uncertain. CDR1 is MNHNS, CDR2 SASEGT, per germline. This CDR3 has 14 residues. Trimming took off 4 bases at V and 5 bases at J, with 14 bases between the two ends. The chain's CDR3 is CASSGIGRAYGYTF. As DNA, the CDR3 is TGTGCCAGCAGTGGCATAGGGAGAGCTTATGGCTACACCTTC.

The CDR3 DNA sequence: TGCGCCAGCAGCTTGGAGCCAGGGGGAAGTCAGCCCCAGCATTTT. Translating gives CASSLEPGGSQPQHF. The V and J genes are TRBV5-1 and TRBJ1-5; 7 bases fit TRBD1. The CDR3 totals 15 residues. The germline V gene has CDR1 SGHRS and CDR2 YFSETQ. V was pared by 0 bases and J by 6 bases, with 6 bases of the junction left unmatched. Filled out from reference TRBV5-1 and TRBJ1-5, the complete variable domain reads KAGVTQTPRYLIKTRGQQVTLSCSPISGHRSVSWYQQTPGQGLQFLFEYFSETQRNKGNFPGRFSGRQFSNSRSEMNVSTLELGDSALYLCASSLEPGGSQPQHFGDGTRLSIL.

The chain joins TRBV6-2 or TRBV6-3 to TRBJ2-4, with D hard to call. Judging by the DNA end, TRBJ2-7 fits better; the J call may be wrong. Germline CDR1 MNHEY, CDR2 SVGEGT. The CDR3 has 13 amino acids. Written as DNA, the CDR3 is TGTGCCAGTGAGTTGGGGATCTCCTACGAGCAGTACTTC. Residues: CASELGISYEQYF.

J is TRBJ2-4 and V is TRBV24-1; D gene unclear. This CDR3 comprises 9 residues. Per the germline V gene, CDR1 is KGHDR and CDR2 is SFDVKD. Between the trimmed V and J ends, which lost 0 bases and 15 bases, there was a span of 2 bases. CDR3 sequence reads: CATSDLRYF. Here the CDR3 DNA reads TGTGCCACCAGTGATTTGCGGTACTTC.

The sample holds many counts of this clonotype. The chain has TRBV20-1 and TRBJ2-7; TRBD1 aligns across 8 bases. The germline CDR1 and CDR2 sequences are DFQATT and SNEGSKA (reference sequence). V lost 6 bases, J lost 0 bases, and 7 bases stayed unmatched. The CDR3 covers 14 residues. This CDR3 is CSAMRTGNSYEQYF. CDR3 DNA sequence: TGCAGTGCCATGAGGACAGGGAACTCCTACGAGCAGTACTTC.

This clonotype was detected a few times. CDR3 coding DNA: TGCAGCGCTCAGGGGACGGTTGGAGAGACCCAGTACTTC. It codes for CSAQGTVGETQYF. This rearrangement joins TRBV29-1 to TRBJ2-5; tentative D call: TRBD1 (6 bases). This CDR3 region has 13 residues. Germline V gene lookup returns CDR1 SQVTM and CDR2 ANQGSEA. The V gene lost 7 bases and the J gene lost 4 bases, with 16 bases spanning the gap.

Only a few counts were recorded for this clonotype. The rearrangement joins TRBV20-1 to TRBJ1-2; D remains unclear. Trimming removed 5 bases from V and 1 base from J, with 11 bases in between. Germline-derived CDR1 and CDR2 are DFQATT and SNEGSKA (reference sequence). The CDR3 extends over 13 amino acids. This chain's CDR3 is CSAQEGSNYGYTF. CDR3 coding DNA: TGCAGTGCTCAGGAGGGCAGTAACTATGGCTACACCTTC.

A word on this clonotype: Relative to the germline gene, one junction end is altered; a read error may explain this. V is TRBV20-1 and J is TRBJ2-1, with TRBD2 matching 11 bases. The CDR3 length is 18 residues. Germline CDR1 and CDR2: DFQATT and SNEGSKA (reference sequence). The CDR3, as DNA: TGCAGTGCTAGAGATCCAAGGGGACTAGCGGAAGCCTACAAGGAGCAGTTCTTC. It is translated as CSARDPRGLAEAYKEQFF.

The chain combines TRBV5-1 with TRBJ1-5, with 10 bases fitting TRBD1. Germline CDR1 and CDR2: SGHRS and YFSETQ. With V trimmed by 6 bases and J by 2 bases, 11 bases remained unmatched. The CDR3 spans 17 residues. The chain's CDR3 is CASKLGTGEGGNQPQHF. CDR3 nucleotides: TGCGCCAGCAAACTAGGGACAGGGGAAGGCGGCAATCAGCCCCAGCATTTT.

The chain is built from TRBV6-1 and TRBJ2-7; D remains unclear. The assigned J gene may be wrong: the sequence end matches TRBJ2-5 better. Germline assignment: CDR1 MNHNS and CDR2 SASEGT. This CDR3 comprises 15 residues. This CDR3 reads CASSVRLSSWETQYF. The CDR3, as DNA: TGTGCCAGCAGTGTTAGGCTCTCCTCATGGGAGACCCAGTACTTC.

This rearrangement joins TRBV12-3 or TRBV12-4 to TRBJ2-7; 9 nucleotides align to TRBD2. V was pared by 5 bases and J by 2 bases, with 10 bases of the junction left unmatched. The CDR3 has 16 amino acids. The CDR3 spells CASSGPGASGAYEQYF. As DNA, the CDR3 is TGTGCCAGCAGTGGCCCGGGGGCTAGCGGGGCCTACGAGCAGTACTTC.

This clonotype was counted a few times. This chain connects TRBV12-3 or TRBV12-4 to TRBJ2-5, with a tentative D call TRBD1 (6 bases). Between the trimmed V and J ends, which lost 4 bases and 3 bases, there was a span of 12 bases. The CDR3 spans 14 residues. The CDR3 DNA sequence: TGTGCCAGCAGTTATACGCAGGGGAAAGAGACCCAGTACTTC. As protein: CASSYTQGKETQYF.

This clonotype was observed once. The chain couples TRBV20-1 to TRBJ2-4, with 9 bases lining up with TRBD2. The end of the DNA aligns better with TRBJ2-7, so the J call may be wrong. The CDR3 runs to 14 residues. Germline lookup yields CDR1 DFQATT and CDR2 SNEGSKA (reference sequence). The CDR3 loop is CSARDWTSVYEQYF. Here the CDR3 DNA reads TGCAGTGCTAGAGATTGGACTAGCGTGTACGAGCAGTACTTC.

In this sample, this clonotype turned up once. The chain has TRBV5-6 and TRBJ2-5; D perhaps matches TRBD1 (6 bases). CDR1 SGHDT and CDR2 YYEEEE come from the germline V gene. Trimming removed 4 bases at V and 4 bases at J, with 14 bases between. This CDR3 is built from 14 residues. CDR3: CASSSITGLETQYF. DNA of the CDR3: TGTGCCAGCAGCAGTATTACAGGGTTAGAGACCCAGTACTTC.

The gene calls are TRBV7-6 and TRBJ2-3; 8 positions agree with TRBD1. The CDR3 runs to 15 residues. With 4 bases clipped from V and 2 bases from J, the junction kept 5 bases outside the gene matches. The germline gives CDR1 SGHVS, CDR2 FNYEAQ. In nucleotides, the CDR3 is TGTGCCAGCAGCTATGACAGGGGCAACACAGATACGCAGTATTTT. Protein sequence: CASSYDRGNTDTQYF.

A word on this clonotype: At one of its ends the junction is not consistent with the germline gene, which may arise from a read error. The chain employs TRBV20-1 and TRBJ1-1, with a possible D match to TRBD1 (5 bases). Germline assignment: CDR1 DFQATT and CDR2 SNEGSKA (reference sequence). CDR3 size: 14 residues. CDR3 in amino acids: CSAAPGTVNTEAFF. The CDR3, as DNA: TGCAGTGCTGCCCCCGGGACGGTGAACACTGAGGCTTTCTTT.

As DNA, the CDR3 is TGTGCCAGCAGCGTTGACCACTCCGGGACTGGCTCCTACGAGCAGTACTTC. Protein sequence: CASSVDHSGTGSYEQYF. The gene calls are TRBV9 and TRBJ2-7, with D tentatively TRBD2 (6 bases). The CDR3 is 17 amino acids. Per the germline V gene, CDR1 is SGDLS and CDR2 is YYNGEE. The V end lost 2 bases, the J end lost 0 bases, and 18 bases lay between the germline ends.

The chain has TRBV2 and TRBJ2-6; the D call may be TRBD1 or TRBD2 (6 bases each). The CDR3 consists of 15 residues. V was shortened by 7 bases and J by 0 bases, with 10 bases between the two germline ends. The germline V gene has CDR1 SNHLY and CDR2 FYNNEI. The CDR3 loop is CASKGGSSGANVLTF. The CDR3 DNA is TGTGCCAGCAAGGGGGGTAGCTCTGGGGCCAACGTCCTGACTTTC.